This T cell receptor (beta chain) was documented in a study of shared clonotypes between healthy human individuals. Donation came from healthy HIV-negative adults that had no recent acute infections or vaccinations. The germline gives CDR1 GTSNPN, CDR2 SVGIG (reference sequence). V was pared by 3 bases and J by 5 bases, with 15 bases between. The CDR3 runs to 14 residues. Tens of thousands of T cell genomes (around 200 ng DNA) went into each sorted-subset replicate. Sequencing used immunoSEQ multiplex PCR; TCRdb keeps in-frame clones, though not all of them. The table lists over a million clones, 95% to 99% of them singletons. Turning to this clone: The target antigen is unknown.

Study-level results: Naive subsets usually exceeded memory subsets in estimated richness.

The specimen sequenced was naive CD4+ T cells sorted from blood. Sample subset: CD45RA+ positively selected. This chain joins TRBV30 and TRBJ2-3, with TRBD2 as a possible D gene (7 bases). The clonotype comes from a man younger than 45 in good health. CDR3 nucleotide sequence: TGTGCCTGGAGGGCGGGGGCGCCCGGAGATACGCAGTATTTT. Amino acids: CAWRAGAPGDTQYF.